What follows describes a single TCR beta chain. Original data processing: Amplifying reference gene primers gave estimates of nucleated cell counts. TCRdb's copy holds only in-frame clones and misses some; the assay was immunoSEQ multiplex PCR. V, J and clone size are taken as reported in that table, and D and trimming were inferred from the DNA itself. Found here are around 97,000 clones, roughly nine tenths of them singletons; the top ten hold approximately 3.1%. The entry originates in a study of blood T cell repertoires in COVID-19. Looking at the study overall: The origin of the acute and convalescent COVID-19 samples was the United States, Italy and Spain. The cDNA or gDNA used as material had been derived from T cells, B-cell-depleted T cells, or PBMCs.

The sample consisted of peripheral blood. The sequence was obtained from a man aged 45-60 years in a cohort sampled during active COVID-19.

The DNA for the CDR3 is TGTGCCAGCAGTCAAAAATGGGGGGGAGGAGGGGCCAACGTCCTGACTTTC. It specifies CASSQKWGGGGANVLTF. The chain recombines TRBV28 with TRBJ2-6; TRBD2 matches 7 bases. Germline CDR1 MDHEN, CDR2 SYDVKM. CDR3 length: 17 residues. With 5 bases clipped from V and 4 bases from J, the junction kept 11 bases outside the gene matches.